This entry features one TCR beta chain sequence. This clone was observed a single time. Its antigen is still unknown. Base qualities are not provided; no much larger clone lies one nucleotide away. These data originate in a study of shared clonotypes between healthy human individuals (dated by TCRdb to the early 2020s). As for the study more broadly: A few men and two women, aged 18 to 49 years, made up the cohort. For each donor, CD4 naive and CD4 memory were each given three plates, CD8 naive was given two plates, and CD8 memory was given one plate. The study deeply sequenced blood TCR repertoires of five healthy adults to estimate repertoire size and the extent of clonotype sharing between individuals. To increase sequencing depth and limit assay-specific biases, TCR repertoire library preparation and sequencing were carried out by different laboratories using diverse techniques. Between about 0.94 and 10 billion PBMCs per donor were obtained by leukapheresis.

CDR1 and CDR2, looked up from the germline V gene, are ENHRY and SYGVKD. Its CDR3 holds 16 amino acids, cysteine through phenylalanine. Only the CDR3 portion is preserved as DNA: 48 bases, with reading frame beginning at the first base. V ends up 3 bases short and J 3 bases short, with an unmatched junction base count of 6. Using the deep immunoSEQ assay, TCR CDR3 regions were amplified from genomic DNA by multiplex PCR. Genomic DNA extracted from each cell subset was distributed evenly over all wells of several immunoSEQ 96-well plates, and each plate served as one replicate. For sorted subsets, roughly 200 ng of genomic DNA, equivalent to roughly 33,000 T cell genomes, went into each replicate PCR. Purified libraries were measured with a Qubit 3.0 fluorometer, size-checked on a Bioanalyzer 2100, and measured again with the KAPA Library Quantification kit. Each immunoSEQ 96-well plate was sequenced on its own single-read 150-cycle Illumina NextSeq 550 flow cell. The original methods were these. Because the immunoSEQ output included only junctional sequences and no quality scores, the filtering could not be the same as the filtering used for full-length reads. To assign V/J genes and CDR3, sequences were annotated using PyIR, a Python wrapper for IgBLAST v1.9, with IMGT germline references. Reads were removed for weak V/J assignments (E-value above 1e-6), missing CDR3, stop codons, out-of-frame junctions, or ambiguous translated residues. V3J clonotypes were defined by identical inferred V gene, J gene, and CDR3 amino acid sequence. Percentage overlap between repertoires was computed as shared unique clonotypes divided by the size of the smaller repertoire. Richness of each repertoire was evaluated using RTK rarefaction, the Chao1 estimator, and Recon v2.1 estimates of unobserved clonotypes. Generation probabilities were computed with OLGA for all TCRbeta clonotypes obtained by the gDNA method from a handful of donors. The source is immuneACCESS, and TCRdb retained only in-frame sequences with V and J called. Part of the clones is not carried over; for the studies checked, unresolved V genes explain less than half of this, and the remainder is unexplained. V and J calls plus clone size are reproduced from that table; the DNA served to infer D and trimming. This sample has about 2.1 million clones in its table, and 80% to 95% of those were observed once. Of the sample, approximately 1.6% falls within the top ten clones.

Beyond this particular receptor, the publication reports: Pairwise subsampling led to the expectation that sequencing depth would affect the degree of clonotype sharing among donors. Higher generation probabilities were observed for clonotypes shared by all four sorted-subset donors than for non-shared clonotypes. Sampling was restricted to blood, and TCR repertoires in tissue are likely to differ from TCR repertoires in blood. The small number of donors limited the genetic and exposure-history diversity represented. Rarefaction of sorted-subset datasets indicated incomplete sequencing despite the large sequencing depth. When several donors were compared, the shared fraction of clonotypes was approximately 5% for naive CD4, 3% to 4% for naive CD8, more than 2% for memory CD4, and 0.4% for memory CD8. Larger estimated clonotype richness was generally found for naive subsets than for memory subsets.

CD8 naive samples were CD45RO-negative cells positively selected for CCR7, giving a CD45RA+CCR7+ population that excluded TemRA cells. The donors were healthy, HIV-negative adults with no recently reported acute infections or vaccinations. Every donor was a Caucasian adult residing in Nashville, Tennessee, USA. After blood collection by leukapheresis, PBMCs were isolated using Ficoll-Histopaque density gradient centrifugation and then cryopreserved in the vapor phase of liquid nitrogen. Analytical flow cytometry was used to check the purity and quantity of each magnetically sorted T cell population. Each sorted fraction had its genomic DNA isolated and then quantified by UV absorbance on a Nanodrop 2000c.

The sequence is built from TRBV10-3 and TRBJ1-4, and 8 bases in between align with TRBD1. The sequenced sample consisted of naive CD8+ T cells from PBMCs. Taken with the paper, the label for cell subset or site translates to: CD45RA+CCR7+. This TCR derives from a man aged 18 to 29 in good health. Some clones in this sample may be carry-over from other donors' samples. CDR3 sequence: CAISDAGGPANEKLFF. DNA sequence: TGTGCCATCAGTGACGCAGGGGGCCCGGCTAATGAAAAACTGTTTTTT.